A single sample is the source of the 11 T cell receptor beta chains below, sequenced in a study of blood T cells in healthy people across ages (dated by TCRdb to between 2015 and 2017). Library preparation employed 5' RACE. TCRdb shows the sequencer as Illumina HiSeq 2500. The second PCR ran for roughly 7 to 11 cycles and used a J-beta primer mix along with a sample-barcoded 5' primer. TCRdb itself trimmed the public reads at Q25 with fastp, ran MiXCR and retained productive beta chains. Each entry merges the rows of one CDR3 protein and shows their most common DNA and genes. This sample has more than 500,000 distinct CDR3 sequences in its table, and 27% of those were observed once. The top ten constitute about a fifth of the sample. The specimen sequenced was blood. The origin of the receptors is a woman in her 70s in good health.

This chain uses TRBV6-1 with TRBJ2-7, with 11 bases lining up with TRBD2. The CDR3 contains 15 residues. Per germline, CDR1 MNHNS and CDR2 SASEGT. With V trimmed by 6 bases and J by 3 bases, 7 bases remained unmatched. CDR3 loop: CASRLSGRAIYEQYF. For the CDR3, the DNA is TGTGCCAGCAGACTTAGCGGGAGGGCTATCTACGAGCAGTACTTC.

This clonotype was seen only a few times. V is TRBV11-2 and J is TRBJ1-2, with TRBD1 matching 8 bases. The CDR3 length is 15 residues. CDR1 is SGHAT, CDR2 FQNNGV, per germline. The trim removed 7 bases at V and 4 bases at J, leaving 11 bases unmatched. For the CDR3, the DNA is TGTGCCAGCACCCACGGACAGGGCAGTACCTATGGCTACACCTTC. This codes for CASTHGQGSTYGYTF.

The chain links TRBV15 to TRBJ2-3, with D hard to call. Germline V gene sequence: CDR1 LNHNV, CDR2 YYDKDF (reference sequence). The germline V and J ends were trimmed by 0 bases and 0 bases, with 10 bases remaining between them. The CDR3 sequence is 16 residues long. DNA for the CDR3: TGTGCCACCAGCAGAGAGGGTTTCGGGAGCACAGATACGCAGTATTTT. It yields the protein CATSREGFGSTDTQYF.

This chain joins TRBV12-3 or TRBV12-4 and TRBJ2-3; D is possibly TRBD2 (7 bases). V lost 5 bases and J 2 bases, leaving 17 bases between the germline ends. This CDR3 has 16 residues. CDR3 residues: CASSPPGGGPTDTQYF. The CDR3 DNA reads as TGTGCCAGCAGTCCACCAGGCGGGGGCCCCACAGATACGCAGTATTTT.

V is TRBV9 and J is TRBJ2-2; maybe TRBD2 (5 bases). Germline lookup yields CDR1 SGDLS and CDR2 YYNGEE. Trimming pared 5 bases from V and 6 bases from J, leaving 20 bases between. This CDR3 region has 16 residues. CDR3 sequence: CASSRSAGRAAGELFF. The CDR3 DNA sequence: TGTGCCAGCAGTCGTAGCGCAGGCCGGGCCGCCGGGGAGCTGTTTTTT.

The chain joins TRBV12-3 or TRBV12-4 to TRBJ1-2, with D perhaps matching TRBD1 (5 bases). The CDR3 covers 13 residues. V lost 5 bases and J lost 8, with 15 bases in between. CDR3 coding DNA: TGTGCCAGCAGTGTGAGATCAGGGTACGGCTACACCTTC. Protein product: CASSVRSGYGYTF.

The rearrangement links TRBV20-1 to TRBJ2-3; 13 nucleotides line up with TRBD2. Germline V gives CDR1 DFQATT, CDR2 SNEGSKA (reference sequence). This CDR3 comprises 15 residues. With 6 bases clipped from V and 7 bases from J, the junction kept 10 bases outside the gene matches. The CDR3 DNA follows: TGCAGTGCCCCGGGGACTAGCGGGGCTGGGAATACGCAGTATTTT. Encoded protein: CSAPGTSGAGNTQYF.

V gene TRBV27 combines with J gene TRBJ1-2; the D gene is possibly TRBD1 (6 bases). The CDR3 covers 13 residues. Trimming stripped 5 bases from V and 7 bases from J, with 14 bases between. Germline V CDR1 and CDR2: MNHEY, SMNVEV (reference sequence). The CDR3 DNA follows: TGTGCCAGCAGTAAGGGGGGCCTGGGTGGCTACACCTTC. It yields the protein CASSKGGLGGYTF.

CDR3 sequence reads: CASSQYRGPSYNEQFF. The CDR3 DNA follows: TGTGCCAGCAGCCAATACAGGGGGCCCTCCTACAATGAGCAGTTCTTC. The V call is TRBV7-6, the J call TRBJ2-1, with 9 bases aligning to TRBD1. There are 16 residues in the CDR3. CDR1 SGHVS and CDR2 FNYEAQ come from the germline V gene. Trimming removed 5 bases from V and 0 bases from J; junction bases left unmatched: 5. Drawing the rest from reference TRBV7-6 and TRBJ2-1, the complete variable domain is GAGVSQSPRYKVTKRGQDVALRCDPISGHVSLYWYRQALGQGPEFLTYFNYEAQQDKSGLPNDRFSAERPEGSISTLTIQRTEQRDSAMYRCASSQYRGPSYNEQFFGPGTRLTVL.

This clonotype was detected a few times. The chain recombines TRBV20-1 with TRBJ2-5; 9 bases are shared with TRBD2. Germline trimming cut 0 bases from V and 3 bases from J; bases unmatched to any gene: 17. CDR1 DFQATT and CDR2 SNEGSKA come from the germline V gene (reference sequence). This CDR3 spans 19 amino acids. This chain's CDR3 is CSARDPMGGSGGPEETQYF. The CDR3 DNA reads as TGCAGTGCTAGAGATCCCATGGGGGGTAGCGGGGGCCCCGAAGAGACCCAGTACTTC.

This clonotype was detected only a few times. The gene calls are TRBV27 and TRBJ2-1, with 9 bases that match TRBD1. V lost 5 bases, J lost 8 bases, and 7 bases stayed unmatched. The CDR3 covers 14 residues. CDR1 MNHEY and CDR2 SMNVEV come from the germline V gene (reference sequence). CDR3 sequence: CASSRDRVFDEQFF. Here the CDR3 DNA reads TGTGCCAGCAGTCGGGACAGGGTATTCGATGAGCAGTTCTTC.